Included here is one T cell receptor beta chain sequence, with context. The data were obtained in a study of shared T cell receptors in the human thymus. Germline CDR1 MDHEN, CDR2 SYDVKM. Trimming took 8 bases from V and 8 from J, leaving 12 bases between them. CDR3 length: 11 amino acids. The table came from immunoSEQ multiplex PCR; TCRdb's copy has only in-frame clones and leaves some out. The repertoire holds 630,000 or so clones, with around 87% as singletons. This sample was shared with a second study, whose subject was human thymus T cells. As reported in that work: Thymus specimens were resections from corrective heart surgery.

The specimen was thymocytes. The clonotype originates from a boy in the first two years of life with a congenital heart defect. The chain uses TRBV28 and TRBJ1-1; D not certain. The CDR3 sequence is CASAKTAEAFF. The CDR3, as DNA: TGTGCCAGCGCAAAGACTGCCGAAGCTTTCTTT. Full variable domain (outside the CDR3, taken from reference TRBV28 and TRBJ1-1): DVKVTQSSRYLVKRTGEKVFLECVQDMDHENMFWYRQDPGLGLRLIYFSYDVKMKEKGDIPEGYSVSREKKERFSLILESASTNQTSMYLCASAKTAEAFFGQGTRLTVV.